The entry that follows covers one T cell receptor (beta chain) sequence. Its antigen is currently unknown. Germline V gene sequence: CDR1 SGHVS, CDR2 FQNEAQ. This CDR3 is built from 12 residues. The data originate from a study of cytomegalovirus exposure and HLA in healthy donors. Whole-study results and caveats: In a later analysis, approximately 15,000 TCR beta sequences were associated with HLA alleles at 0.05 false discovery rate.

Amplification used 60 Vbeta primers and 13 Jbeta primers. Clones were sequenced by immunoSEQ multiplex PCR, and TCRdb holds only the in-frame ones, with some missing. The table records 85,000 to 100,000 clones, about 76% of them present only once. Sequencing input: PBMCs. The rearrangement joins TRBV7-8 to TRBJ2-5; no clear D. With the DNA end fitting TRBJ2-7 better, the J assignment may be wrong. The receptor's source is a human donor in good health. The CDR3: CASSLEPYEQYF. Here the CDR3 DNA reads TGTGCCAGCAGCTTAGAACCCTACGAGCAGTACTTC.